The 10 T cell receptor beta chains presented below share a single source sample, sequenced in a study of radiotherapy plus CTLA-4 blockade in lung cancer. Clones were sequenced by immunoSEQ multiplex PCR, and TCRdb holds only the in-frame ones, with some missing. The repertoire holds 70,000 to 95,000 clones, with about four fifths as singletons. Material: peripheral blood, obtained from a patient treated with radiotherapy plus ipilimumab. The receptors derive from a human donor with non-small cell lung cancer that progressed on radiotherapy plus ipilimumab.

This clone was observed once. The junction departs from germline at one end; a sequencing error may be responsible. The chain joins TRBV7-7 to TRBJ2-1, with 11 bases that match TRBD2. This CDR3 has 15 residues. CDR1 is SSHAT and CDR2 is FNYEAQ in the germline V gene (reference sequence). The CDR3 DNA follows: TGTGCTAGCAGCTTAAATAGCGGGAGGGGCAATGAGCAGTTCTTC. It yields the protein CASSLNSGRGNEQFF.

This clone was picked up a small number of times. The CDR3 nucleotides are TGTGCCATCAGACCCAACACAGGGGGGGCTTTCTTT. This gives the protein CAIRPNTGGAFF. The rearrangement uses TRBV10-3 and TRBJ1-1; 8 bases line up with TRBD1. V lost 6 bases to trimming and J lost 11 bases; unmatched junction nucleotides: 8. From germline, CDR1 is ENHRY and CDR2 SYGVKD. This CDR3 contains 12 residues.

As for this clone: Germline and junction disagree at one end, which may indicate a read error. Other DNA sequences in the sample encode the same CDR3. This chain connects TRBV5-6 to TRBJ1-5; no definite D call. CDR3 length equals 14 residues. The V gene's germline CDR1 is SGHDT and CDR2 YYEEEE. CDR3 in amino acids: CASSSAPESQPQHF. CDR3 nucleotides: TGCGCCAGCAGCTCGGCCCCCGAGAGTCAGCCCCAGCATTTT. Combining the CDR3 with reference TRBV5-6 and TRBJ1-5 gives the whole variable domain DAGVTQSPTHLIKTRGQQVTLRCSPKSGHDTVSWYQQALGQGPQFIFQYYEEEERQRGNFPDRFSGHQFPNYSSELNVNALLLGDSALYLCASSSAPESQPQHFGDGTRLSIL.

J is TRBJ2-3 and V is TRBV6-5; no definite D call. The germline V gene has CDR1 MNHEY and CDR2 SVGAGI. Trimming took off 0 bases at V and 0 bases at J, with 10 bases between the two ends. The CDR3 consists of 16 residues. The CDR3: CASSYSRFLSTDTQYF. CDR3 DNA sequence: TGTGCCAGCAGTTACTCGCGATTTCTGAGCACAGATACGCAGTATTTT.

This sequence joins TRBV5-1 and TRBJ2-1; 8 nucleotides line up with TRBD2. J was trimmed by 0 bases and V by 4 bases; bases with no gene match: 3. This CDR3 has 15 amino acids. Germline V gene sequence: CDR1 SGHRS, CDR2 YFSETQ. CDR3 nucleotides: TGCGCCAGCAGCCCGACTAGCGTCTCCTACAATGAGCAGTTCTTC. Its protein product is CASSPTSVSYNEQFF.

This clone is a singleton in its sample. V gene TRBV5-4 combines with J gene TRBJ2-2; D is possibly TRBD2 (6 bases). V was shortened by 4 bases and J by 4 bases, with 11 bases between the two germline ends. Germline CDR1 is SGHNT and CDR2 is YYREEE (reference sequence). This CDR3 has 14 amino acids. CDR3 nucleotides: TGTGCCAGCAGCCCGCGGGGCGGCACCGGGGAGCTGTTTTTT. Translated: CASSPRGGTGELFF.

The chain joins TRBV5-1 to TRBJ2-7, with D tentatively TRBD2 (7 bases). CDR1 is SGHRS, CDR2 YFSETQ, per germline. The CDR3 sequence is 16 residues long. V was pared by 0 bases and J by 2 bases, with 15 bases between. The CDR3 DNA follows: TGCGCCAGCAGCTTGGGGGGGGGCATTCCTCCCTACGAGCAGTACTTC. Translation: CASSLGGGIPPYEQYF.

The V and J genes are TRBV5-1 and TRBJ2-7, with TRBD2 matching over 11 bases. V trimming: 0 bases; J trimming: 0 bases; junction bases outside the gene matches: 8. CDR1 and CDR2 from the germline V gene are SGHRS and YFSETQ. The CDR3 covers 18 residues. The DNA for the CDR3 is TGCGCCAGCAGCTTGGTCGCAGGGGGGACTAGCGGCTCCTACGAGCAGTACTTC. It specifies CASSLVAGGTSGSYEQYF.

Here the CDR3 reads CASSAVGWQFF. CDR3 in DNA: TGTGCCAGCAGCGCCGTGGGGTGGCAGTTCTTC. The chain recombines TRBV7-2 with TRBJ2-1, with D hard to call. Germline CDR1 SGHTA, CDR2 FQGNSA. The ends were cut back, 5 bases at V and 12 bases at J, with 11 bases in the middle. The CDR3 loop spans 11 amino acids.

The chain recombines TRBV5-1 with TRBJ2-5; tentatively, D is TRBD1 (5 bases). Per the germline V gene, CDR1 is SGHRS and CDR2 is YFSETQ. CDR3 length equals 16 residues. V shed 4 bases and J shed 5 bases, with 21 bases lying between them. CDR3 region: CASSLNLRQSFETQYF. As DNA, the CDR3 is TGCGCCAGCAGCCTAAACCTTCGACAGTCCTTTGAGACCCAGTACTTC.